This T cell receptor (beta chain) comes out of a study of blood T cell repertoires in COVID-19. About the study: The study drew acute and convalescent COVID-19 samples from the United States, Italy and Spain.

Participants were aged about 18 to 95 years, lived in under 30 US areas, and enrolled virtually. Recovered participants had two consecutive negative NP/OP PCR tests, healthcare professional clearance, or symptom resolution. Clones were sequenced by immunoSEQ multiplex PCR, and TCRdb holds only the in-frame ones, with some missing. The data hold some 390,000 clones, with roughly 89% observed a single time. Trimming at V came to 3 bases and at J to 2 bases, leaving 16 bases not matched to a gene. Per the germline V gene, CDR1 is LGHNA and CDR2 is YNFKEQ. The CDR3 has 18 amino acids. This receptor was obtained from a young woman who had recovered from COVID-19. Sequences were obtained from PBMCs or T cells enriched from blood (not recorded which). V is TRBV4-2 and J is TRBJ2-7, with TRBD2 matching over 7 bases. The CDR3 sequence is CASSHTTRGLKNTYEQYF. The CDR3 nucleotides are TGTGCCAGCAGCCACACTACTCGGGGACTAAAAAACACCTACGAGCAGTACTTC.